Following are 26 T cell receptor beta chains from one sample sequenced in a study of CD8 T cells in ankylosing spondylitis. TCRdb reanalysed the 5' RACE reads using MiXCR and keeps one entry per CDR3 protein. The data hold under 250,000 distinct CDR3 sequences, with 7.5% to 9.5% observed a single time. Sequencing was performed on blood, either unsorted or a sorted T cell fraction (not recorded which). Receptors were obtained from a female donor with ankylosing spondylitis or in good health (not recorded which).

This clonotype turned up a few times. V is TRBV12-3 or TRBV12-4 and J is TRBJ2-7; D perhaps matches TRBD1 (7 bases). The CDR3 length is 13 residues. Trimming cost V 8 bases and J 1 base, with 12 bases left between them. The CDR3 DNA reads as TGTGCCAGCGGCGGGACAGCTTCCTACGAGCAGTACTTC. The encoded protein is CASGGTASYEQYF.

With regard to this clonotype: Germline and junction disagree at one end, which may indicate a read error. The rearrangement links TRBV12-3 or TRBV12-4 to TRBJ2-1; TRBD2 matches at 10 bases. This CDR3 is built from 18 residues. In DNA form, the CDR3 reads TGTACCAGCAGTTTAGCGCCAACACTAGCGGGGCATTACAATGAGCAGTTCTTC. Translating it yields CTSSLAPTLAGHYNEQFF.

This clonotype was recorded many times. V is TRBV12-3 or TRBV12-4 and J is TRBJ2-7; D assignment may be TRBD1 or TRBD2 (6 bases each). This CDR3 region has 13 residues. V lost 3 bases to trimming and J lost 5 bases, with 11 bases between them. CDR3 coding DNA: TGTGCCAGCAGTTTTGGTAGGGGGGACGAGCAGTACTTC. It is translated as CASSFGRGDEQYF.

This chain joins TRBV4-3 and TRBJ2-1; 12 bases fit TRBD2. This CDR3 is built from 18 residues. CDR1 is LGHNA, CDR2 YSLEER, per germline. V was clipped by 2 bases and J by 8 bases; unmatched bases: 13. The CDR3 is CASSQRRGWTSGIDEQFF. The CDR3, as DNA: TGCGCCAGCAGCCAACGAAGGGGCTGGACTAGCGGGATCGATGAGCAGTTCTTC.

The table lists this clonotype with many counts. This chain links TRBV24-1 with TRBJ2-3; D perhaps matches TRBD2 (6 bases). The CDR3 is 14 residues long. V shed 0 bases and J shed 5 bases, with 8 bases lying between them. The V gene's germline CDR1 is KGHDR and CDR2 SFDVKD. The CDR3 sequence: CATSDLVGGDTQYF. In nucleotides, the CDR3 is TGTGCCACCAGTGATTTGGTGGGAGGAGATACGCAGTATTTT.

This clonotype was seen more than once but under ten times. The J gene is TRBJ2-5, the V gene TRBV4-2; D not resolved. Trimming left V 4 bases short and J 5 bases short, with 23 bases between. This CDR3 contains 17 residues. Germline V CDR1 and CDR2: LGHNA, YNFKEQ. This chain's CDR3 is CASSPRVGVPDRETQYF. In nucleotides, the CDR3 is TGTGCCAGCAGCCCCCGTGTTGGGGTTCCGGACCGCGAGACCCAGTACTTC.

Concerning this clonotype: A much larger clone differs by one base, so this may be a read error. The V and J genes are TRBV10-3 and TRBJ2-3; tentatively, D is TRBD1 (6 bases). The last part of the DNA fits TRBJ1-5 better; the J call may be wrong. CDR3 length equals 19 residues. The germline CDR1 and CDR2 sequences are ENHRY and SYGVKD. The CDR3 coding sequence is TGTGCCATCAGTGAGTCGAGGCCGGGGGCGGGCCAGCACACAGATACGCAGCATTTT. Protein: CAISESRPGAGQHTDTQHF.

The chain carries TRBV7-2 and TRBJ2-7; 7 positions agree with TRBD2. V dropped 5 bases and J dropped 2; count of bases not matched to a gene: 9. The CDR3 sequence is 15 residues long. Germline-derived CDR1 and CDR2 are SGHTA and FQGNSA. The CDR3 spells CASSGTSVPTYEQYF. In DNA, the CDR3 is TGTGCCAGCAGCGGAACTAGCGTACCTACCTACGAGCAGTACTTC.

The chain carries TRBV10-2 and TRBJ2-3, with D perhaps matching TRBD2 (5 bases). This CDR3 contains 12 residues. Trimming stripped 5 bases from V and 5 bases from J, with 8 bases between. From germline, CDR1 is WSHSY and CDR2 SAAADI. The CDR3 DNA follows: TGCGCCAGCAGTCCTAGCCGAGATACGCAGTATTTT. Translation gives CASSPSRDTQYF.

This clonotype was observed many times. The V gene is TRBV24-1, the J gene TRBJ2-1, with TRBD1 identical over 10 bases. This CDR3 has 16 residues. Germline CDR1 reads KGHDR; CDR2 reads SFDVKD. The trim removed 6 bases at V and 6 bases at J, leaving 10 bases unmatched. The chain's CDR3 is CATSPLGGTGANEQFF. Here the CDR3 DNA reads TGTGCCACCAGTCCTTTAGGGGGGACAGGGGCCAATGAGCAGTTCTTC.

This clonotype was recorded many times. The V gene is TRBV12-3 or TRBV12-4, the J gene TRBJ2-3, with 9 bases lining up with TRBD2. V shed 10 bases and J 1 base; nucleotides not matched to a gene: 3. This CDR3 is built from 13 residues. CDR3 in amino acids: CATRTSGTDTQYF. CDR3 DNA: TGTGCCACCCGGACTAGCGGCACAGATACGCAGTATTTT.

The chain employs TRBV5-1 and TRBJ2-5; the D gene is possibly TRBD2 (5 bases). Germline V lookup: CDR1 SGHRS, CDR2 YFSETQ. Trimming pared 0 bases from V and 3 bases from J, leaving 9 bases between. The CDR3 runs to 14 residues. The CDR3 DNA reads as TGCGCCAGCAGCTTGGTGCCGGGGAAAGAGACCCAGTACTTC. Its protein is CASSLVPGKETQYF.

At least ten counts were recorded for this clonotype. This chain's CDR3 is CASSSRQGVYEQYF. CDR3 bases: TGTGCCAGCAGCTCGAGACAGGGGGTCTACGAGCAGTACTTC. The rearrangement uses TRBV5-8 and TRBJ2-7; TRBD1 agrees at 9 bases. CDR3 length: 14 residues. Germline CDR1 SGHTS, CDR2 YDEGEE. The V gene end was trimmed by 3 bases and the J gene end by 3 bases; junction bases not matched to a gene: 4. The variable domain in full, completed from reference TRBV5-8 and TRBJ2-7, reads EAGVTQSPTHLIKTRGQQATLRCSPISGHTSVYWYQQALGLGLQFLLWYDEGEERNRGNFPPRFSGRQFPNYSSELNVNALELEDSALYLCASSSRQGVYEQYFGPGTRLTVT.

CDR3 loop: CASSLNPGGTGNEQFF. CDR3 coding DNA: TGTGCCAGCAGCTTAAATCCAGGGGGTACGGGCAATGAGCAGTTCTTC. This chain links TRBV7-2 with TRBJ2-1, with 7 bases that match TRBD1. CDR1 is SGHTA, CDR2 FQGNSA, per germline. The CDR3 sequence is 16 residues long. With 2 bases clipped from V and 6 bases from J, the junction kept 10 bases outside the gene matches.

This clonotype was seen more than once but under ten times. V and J are TRBV7-3 and TRBJ2-3; D is perhaps TRBD2 (6 bases). From germline, CDR1 is SGHTA and CDR2 FQGTGA. The CDR3 spans 17 residues. V was shortened by 5 bases and J by 4 bases, with 22 bases between the two germline ends. In DNA, the CDR3 is TGTGCCAGCAGCGCCGATGGGCCGGGAGAAACGTCAGATACGCAGTATTTT. This encodes CASSADGPGETSDTQYF.

The sample holds a few counts of this clonotype. This sequence joins TRBV12-3 or TRBV12-4 and TRBJ2-5; TRBD2 might be the D (7 bases). V lost 7 bases and J 1 base, leaving 22 bases between the germline ends. CDR3 length: 17 amino acids. CDR3 sequence (DNA): TGTGCCAGCACTCTCGGCCGGGGGGCGGGCTTCCAAGAGACCCAGTACTTC. It codes for CASTLGRGAGFQETQYF.

This clonotype has a count of ten or more. The genes are TRBV12-3 or TRBV12-4 and TRBJ1-5; tentatively, D is TRBD1 (5 bases). V was clipped by 5 bases and J by 6 bases, with 11 bases between them. The CDR3 has 13 amino acids. CDR3 loop: CASSLTAGQPQHF. Written as DNA, the CDR3 is TGTGCCAGCAGTCTGACAGCCGGTCAGCCCCAGCATTTT.

This clonotype was detected many times. The V gene is TRBV12-3 or TRBV12-4, the J gene TRBJ2-3; 7 bases align to TRBD1. The CDR3 is 15 amino acids. The J segment lost 4 bases and the V segment lost 6 bases, leaving 10 bases of the junction unmatched. The CDR3 sequence: CASSLRQGPADTQYF. The CDR3 DNA sequence: TGTGCCAGCAGCCTGAGACAGGGCCCGGCAGATACGCAGTATTTT.

This clonotype came up many times. The J gene is TRBJ1-1, the V gene TRBV29-1, with unresolved D. Germline values: CDR1 SQVTM, CDR2 ANQGSEA. This CDR3 comprises 12 residues. Deletions cut 5 bases from V and 3 bases from J, with 10 bases between. The CDR3 DNA reads as TGCAGCGTTCGAGGGATAGACACTGAAGCTTTCTTT. It yields the protein CSVRGIDTEAFF. Full variable domain (missing parts from reference TRBV29-1 and TRBJ1-1): SAVISQKPSRDICQRGTSLTIQCQVDSQVTMMFWYRQQPGQSLTLIATANQGSEATYESGFVIDKFPISRPNLTFSTLTVSNMSPEDSSIYLCSVRGIDTEAFFGQGTRLTVV.

The V gene is TRBV7-9, the J gene TRBJ1-1; D call uncertain. V lost 3 bases and J 4 bases, leaving 12 bases between the germline ends. Germline V CDR1 and CDR2: SEHNR, FQNEAQ (reference sequence). The CDR3 contains 14 residues. The CDR3 bases are TGTGCCAGCAGCTTGGAGACCCTAACCACTGAAGCTTTCTTT. Translation: CASSLETLTTEAFF.

This clonotype showed up many times. The gene calls are TRBV6-2 or TRBV6-3 and TRBJ1-1; D ambiguous. Germline values: CDR1 MNHEY, CDR2 SVGEGT. The CDR3 consists of 13 residues. With 4 bases removed from V and 4 bases from J, the gap between germline ends came to 10 bases. The CDR3 reads CASSSIPATEAFF. In nucleotides, the CDR3 is TGTGCCAGCAGTTCCATCCCGGCCACTGAAGCTTTCTTT.

Points on this clonotype: Just one base apart from a much larger clone, this may be a read error. The chain is built from TRBV10-3 and TRBJ2-1, with TRBD2 matching over 12 bases. The germline V gene encodes CDR1 ENHRY and CDR2 SYGVKD. With 0 bases clipped from V and 6 bases from J, the junction kept 6 bases outside the gene matches. The CDR3 length is 17 residues. CDR3 residues: CAISESELAGGPNEQFF. CDR3 bases: TGTGCCATCAGTGAGTCGGAACTAGCGGGAGGTCCCAATGAGCAGTTCTTC.

This clonotype came up many times. CDR3 bases: TGTGCCAGTAGTTCACCCCGGGGTGGGGAGCTGTTTTTT. It is translated as CASSSPRGGELFF. The chain combines TRBV19 with TRBJ2-2, with TRBD2 as a possible D gene (5 bases). The CDR3 runs 13 residues. Germline V gene sequence: CDR1 LNHDA, CDR2 SQIVND (reference sequence). Trimming shortened V by 5 bases and J by 8 bases, and 12 bases separated the two germline ends.

This clonotype has ten or more counts. DNA for the CDR3: TGCGCCAGCAGTGCCGGGACAGGCTACTACGAGCAGTACTTC. Translating it yields CASSAGTGYYEQYF. The rearrangement uses TRBV10-2 and TRBJ2-7; 8 bases map to TRBD1. Germline CDR1 reads WSHSY; CDR2 reads SAAADI. Trimming cost V 4 bases and J 3 bases; bases outside gene matches: 5. CDR3 length: 14 amino acids.

This clonotype was seen at least ten times. The chain links TRBV20-1 to TRBJ2-1; TRBD2 matches 12 bases. This CDR3 region has 15 residues. The V and J ends lost 3 bases and 9 bases, in that order; junction bases with no gene match: 9. CDR1 is DFQATT and CDR2 is SNEGSKA in the germline V gene (reference sequence). The CDR3 region has the DNA TGCAGTGCTAGGTCTAGCGGGAGGGTTTACGGTGAGCAGTTCTTC. It yields the protein CSARSSGRVYGEQFF.

Ten or more counts support this clonotype. V is TRBV9 and J is TRBJ2-5; TRBD2 matches at 9 bases. Unmatched junction bases numbered 8, after V lost 0 bases and J lost 5 bases. Germline V lookup: CDR1 SGDLS, CDR2 YYNGEE. The CDR3 is 16 residues long. CDR3 amino acids: CASSVGASGVWETQYF. The CDR3 DNA reads TGTGCCAGCAGCGTAGGGGCTAGCGGGGTTTGGGAGACCCAGTACTTC.